The 8 T cell receptor beta chains listed next were all sequenced from one sample in a study of blood T cells in healthy people across ages. The second PCR ran roughly 7 to 12 cycles with a sample-barcoded 5' primer and J-beta primers. MiXCR was run by TCRdb on the 5' RACE reads, yielding one entry per CDR3 protein. The table lists 540,000 or so distinct CDR3 sequences, approximately 25% of them singletons. Sequencing was performed on blood. The receptors originated from a woman in her 70s in good health.

This clonotype was seen only a few times. This sequence joins TRBV27 and TRBJ2-1, with 8 nucleotides matching TRBD2. This CDR3 contains 15 residues. The germline V gene encodes CDR1 MNHEY and CDR2 SMNVEV (reference sequence). With V trimmed by 7 bases and J by 7 bases, 12 bases remained unmatched. CDR3 in amino acids: CASIRPGGPKNEQFF. CDR3 in DNA: TGTGCCAGCATTCGTCCGGGGGGGCCTAAGAATGAGCAGTTCTTC.

The J gene is TRBJ1-6, the V gene TRBV12-3 or TRBV12-4, with D unresolved. V gave up 4 bases and J gave up 6 bases, with 10 bases separating them. The CDR3 is 14 amino acids. CDR3 coding DNA: TGTGCCAGCAGTTCCGGACGGTCTAATTCACCCCTCCACTTT. This encodes CASSSGRSNSPLHF.

The rearrangement uses TRBV5-6 and TRBJ2-1, with 9 nucleotides matching TRBD2. The J segment lost 3 bases and the V segment lost 1 base, leaving 8 bases of the junction unmatched. CDR3 length equals 17 residues. Germline-derived CDR1 and CDR2 are SGHDT and YYEEEE. The CDR3 sequence: CASSLMGGGDFYNEQFF. The CDR3 DNA sequence: TGTGCCAGCAGCTTGATGGGCGGGGGGGACTTCTACAATGAGCAGTTCTTC.

This chain joins TRBV2 and TRBJ2-3; a weak D match, TRBD2 (6 bases). V shed 8 bases and J shed 2 bases, with 26 bases lying between them. The CDR3 sequence is 18 residues long. The germline gives CDR1 SNHLY, CDR2 FYNNEI. The CDR3 bases are TGTGCCAGCGGTTCCGATGATCCCGGGACTCGCCTCACAGATACGCAGTATTTT. It yields the protein CASGSDDPGTRLTDTQYF.

This chain joins TRBV7-2 and TRBJ2-5; the match to TRBD1 covers 9 bases. There are 15 residues in the CDR3. Unmatched junction bases numbered 6, after V lost 3 bases and J lost 4 bases. The germline gives CDR1 SGHTA, CDR2 FQGNSA. The CDR3 DNA sequence: TGTGCCAGCAGCTTGGTAACAGGGGGCCCAGAGACCCAGTACTTC. Amino acid sequence: CASSLVTGGPETQYF.

This clonotype turned up a few times. This sequence joins TRBV7-2 and TRBJ2-1; the D is unclear. Per the germline V gene, CDR1 is SGHTA and CDR2 is FQGNSA. This CDR3 is 12 amino acids long. V gave up 5 bases and J gave up 7 bases, with 9 bases separating them. The CDR3 loop reads CASSQSRNEQFF. The CDR3 DNA sequence: TGTGCCAGCAGCCAATCTCGAAATGAGCAGTTCTTC.

This clonotype was counted between two and nine times. The genes are TRBV6-6 and TRBJ1-2; unclear D gene. The length of the CDR3 is 14 residues. The V gene lost 0 bases and the J gene lost 3 bases, with 8 bases spanning the gap. Germline V lookup: CDR1 MNHNY, CDR2 SVGAGI (reference sequence). The chain's CDR3 is CASSYSTGDYGYTF. CDR3 coding DNA: TGTGCCAGCAGTTACTCTACTGGCGACTATGGCTACACCTTC.

This clonotype has just a few counts. The rearrangement uses TRBV20-1 and TRBJ1-4; D gene uncertain. V lost 0 bases to trimming and J lost 1 base, with 9 bases between them. This CDR3 is 15 amino acids long. The germline V gene has CDR1 DFQATT and CDR2 SNEGSKA (reference sequence). CDR3 nucleotide sequence: TGCAGTGCTAGAGATGGTGGATTAACTAATGAAAAACTGTTTTTT. Translating it yields CSARDGGLTNEKLFF.